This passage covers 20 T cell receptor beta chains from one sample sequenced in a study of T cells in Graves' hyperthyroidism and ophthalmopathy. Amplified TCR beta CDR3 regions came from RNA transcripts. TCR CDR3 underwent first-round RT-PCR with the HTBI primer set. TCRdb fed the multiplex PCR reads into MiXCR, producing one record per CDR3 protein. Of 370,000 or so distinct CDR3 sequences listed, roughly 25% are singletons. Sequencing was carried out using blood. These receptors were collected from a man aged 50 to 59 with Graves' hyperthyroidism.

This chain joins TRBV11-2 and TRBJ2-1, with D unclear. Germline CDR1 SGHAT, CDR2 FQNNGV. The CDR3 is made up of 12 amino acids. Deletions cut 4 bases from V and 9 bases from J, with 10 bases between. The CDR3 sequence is CASSSNEAEQFF. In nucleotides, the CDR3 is TGTGCCAGCAGCTCAAATGAGGCTGAGCAGTTCTTC.

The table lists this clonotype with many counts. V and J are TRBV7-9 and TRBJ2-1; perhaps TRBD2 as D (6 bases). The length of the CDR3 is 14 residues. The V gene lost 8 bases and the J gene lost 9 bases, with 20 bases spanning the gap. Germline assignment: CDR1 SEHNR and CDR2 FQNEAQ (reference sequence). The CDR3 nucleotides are TGTGCCAGCTACCTCTTTGGCGGGGATGGTGAGCAGTTCTTC. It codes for CASYLFGGDGEQFF.

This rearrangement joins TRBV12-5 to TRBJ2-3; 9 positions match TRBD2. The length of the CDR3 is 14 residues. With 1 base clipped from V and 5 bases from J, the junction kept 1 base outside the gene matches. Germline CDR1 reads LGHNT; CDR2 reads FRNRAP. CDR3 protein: CASGLELAGDTQYF. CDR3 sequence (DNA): TGTGCTAGTGGTTTGGAACTAGCGGGAGATACGCAGTATTTT.

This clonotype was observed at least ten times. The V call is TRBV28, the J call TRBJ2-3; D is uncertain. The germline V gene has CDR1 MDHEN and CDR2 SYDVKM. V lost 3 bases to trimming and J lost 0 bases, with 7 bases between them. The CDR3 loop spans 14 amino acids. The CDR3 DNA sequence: TGTGCCAGCAGTTTGACGCCTAGCACAGATACGCAGTATTTT. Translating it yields CASSLTPSTDTQYF.

CDR3 loop: CASQGLGETQYF. Here the CDR3 DNA reads TGTGCCAGCCAGGGGTTGGGCGAGACCCAGTACTTC. The J gene is TRBJ2-5, the V gene TRBV12-3 or TRBV12-4, with D possibly TRBD1 on 6 matching bases. The CDR3 is 12 residues long. Trimming took off 8 bases at V and 5 bases at J, with 12 bases between the two ends.

CDR3 in amino acids: CASNRGSSYNEQFF. The CDR3 nucleotides read TGTGCCAGCAATAGGGGGAGCTCCTACAATGAGCAGTTCTTC. The chain has TRBV28 and TRBJ2-1; D perhaps matches TRBD1 (6 bases). The germline V gene has CDR1 MDHEN and CDR2 SYDVKM. The CDR3 runs 14 residues. The V end lost 7 bases, the J end lost 0 bases, and 10 bases lay between the germline ends.

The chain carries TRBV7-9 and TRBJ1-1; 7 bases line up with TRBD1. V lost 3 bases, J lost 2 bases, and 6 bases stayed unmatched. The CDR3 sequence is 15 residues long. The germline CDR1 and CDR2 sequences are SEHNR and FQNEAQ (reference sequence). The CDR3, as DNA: TGTGCCAGCAGCTTTAGCCGGACAGGAAACACTGAAGCTTTCTTT. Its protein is CASSFSRTGNTEAFF.

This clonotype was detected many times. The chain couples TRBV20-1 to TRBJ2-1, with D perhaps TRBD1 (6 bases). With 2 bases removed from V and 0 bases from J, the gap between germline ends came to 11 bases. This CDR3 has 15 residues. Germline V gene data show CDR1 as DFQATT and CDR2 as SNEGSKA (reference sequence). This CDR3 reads CSARPGQSSYNEQFF. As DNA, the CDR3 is TGCAGTGCTAGACCCGGACAGAGCTCCTACAATGAGCAGTTCTTC.

The CDR3 sequence is CASSTPGLGKDIQYF. CDR3 coding DNA: TGTGCCAGCAGTACTCCAGGACTGGGGAAGGACATTCAGTACTTC. The chain couples TRBV28 to TRBJ2-4, with a tentative D call TRBD2 (5 bases). Trimming cost V 5 bases and J 8 bases, with 19 bases left between them. CDR1 is MDHEN, CDR2 SYDVKM, per germline. This CDR3 comprises 15 residues. Drawing the rest from reference TRBV28 and TRBJ2-4, the complete variable domain is DVKVTQSSRYLVKRTGEKVFLECVQDMDHENMFWYRQDPGLGLRLIYFSYDVKMKEKGDIPEGYSVSREKKERFSLILESASTNQTSMYLCASSTPGLGKDIQYFGAGTRLSVL.

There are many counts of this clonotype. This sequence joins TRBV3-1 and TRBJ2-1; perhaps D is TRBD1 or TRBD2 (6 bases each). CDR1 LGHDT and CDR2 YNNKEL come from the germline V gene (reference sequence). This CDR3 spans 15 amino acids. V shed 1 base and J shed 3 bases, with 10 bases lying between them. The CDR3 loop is CASSQARGLYNEQFF. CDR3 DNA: TGTGCCAGCAGCCAAGCCAGGGGACTCTACAATGAGCAGTTCTTC.

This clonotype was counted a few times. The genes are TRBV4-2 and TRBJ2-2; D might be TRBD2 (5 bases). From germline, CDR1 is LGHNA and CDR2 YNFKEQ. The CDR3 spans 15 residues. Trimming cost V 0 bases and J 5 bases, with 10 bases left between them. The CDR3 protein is CASSQDRLPTGELFF. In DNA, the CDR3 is TGTGCCAGCAGCCAAGATCGACTACCGACCGGGGAGCTGTTTTTT.

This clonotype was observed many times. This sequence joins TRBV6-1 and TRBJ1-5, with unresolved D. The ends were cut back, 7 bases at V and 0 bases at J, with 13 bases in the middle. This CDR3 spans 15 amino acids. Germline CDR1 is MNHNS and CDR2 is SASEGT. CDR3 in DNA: TGTGCCAGCATCTGGACGGCAGATAGCAATCAGCCCCAGCATTTT. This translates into CASIWTADSNQPQHF.

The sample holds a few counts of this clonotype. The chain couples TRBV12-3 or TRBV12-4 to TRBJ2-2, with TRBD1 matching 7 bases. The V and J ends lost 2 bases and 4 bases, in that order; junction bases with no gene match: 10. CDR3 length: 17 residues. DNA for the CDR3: TGTGCCAGCAGTTTAAGCCCGTCAGGGGGTTCCACCGGGGAGCTGTTTTTT. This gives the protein CASSLSPSGGSTGELFF.

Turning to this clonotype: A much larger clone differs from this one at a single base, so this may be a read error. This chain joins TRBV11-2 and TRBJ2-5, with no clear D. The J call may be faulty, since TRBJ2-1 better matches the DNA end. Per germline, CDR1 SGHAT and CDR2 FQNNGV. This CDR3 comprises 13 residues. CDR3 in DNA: TGTGCCAACGCGAATATGAGACCAGAGACCCAGTTCTTC. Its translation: CANANMRPETQFF.

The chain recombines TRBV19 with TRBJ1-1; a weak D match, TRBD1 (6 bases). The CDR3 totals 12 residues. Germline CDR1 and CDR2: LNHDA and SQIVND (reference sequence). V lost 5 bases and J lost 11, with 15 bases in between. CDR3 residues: CASSVQGTGAFF. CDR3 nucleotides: TGTGCCAGTAGTGTACAGGGTACGGGGGCTTTCTTT.

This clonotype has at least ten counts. CDR3 protein: CASSLFETSGSSVYNEQFF. For the CDR3, the DNA is TGTGCCAGCAGCTTGTTTGAGACTAGCGGGAGTTCCGTCTACAATGAGCAGTTCTTC. The rearrangement joins TRBV5-6 to TRBJ2-1, with 12 bases identical to TRBD2. V was clipped by 1 base and J by 3 bases; unmatched bases: 11. Germline V CDR1 and CDR2: SGHDT, YYEEEE. The CDR3 runs 19 residues.

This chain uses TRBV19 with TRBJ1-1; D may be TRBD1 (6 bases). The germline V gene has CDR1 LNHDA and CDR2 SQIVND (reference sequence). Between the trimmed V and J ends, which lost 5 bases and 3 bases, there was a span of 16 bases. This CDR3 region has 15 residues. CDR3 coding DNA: TGTGCCAGTAGTCCCCCGACAGGTGGTTACACTGAAGCTTTCTTT. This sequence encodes CASSPPTGGYTEAFF.

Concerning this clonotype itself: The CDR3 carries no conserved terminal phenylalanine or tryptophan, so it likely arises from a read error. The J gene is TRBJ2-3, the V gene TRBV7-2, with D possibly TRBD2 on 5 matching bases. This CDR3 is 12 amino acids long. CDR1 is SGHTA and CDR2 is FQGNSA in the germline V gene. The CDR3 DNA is TGTGTCAGCAGCCCGGGGAGAGATACGCAGTATTCT. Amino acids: CVSSPGRDTQYS.

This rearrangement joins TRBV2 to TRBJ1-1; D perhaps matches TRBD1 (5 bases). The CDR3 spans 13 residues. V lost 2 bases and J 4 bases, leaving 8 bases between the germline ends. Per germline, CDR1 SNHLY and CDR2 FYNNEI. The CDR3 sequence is CASSETQGTEAFF. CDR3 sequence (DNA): TGTGCCAGCAGTGAAACTCAGGGCACTGAAGCTTTCTTT.

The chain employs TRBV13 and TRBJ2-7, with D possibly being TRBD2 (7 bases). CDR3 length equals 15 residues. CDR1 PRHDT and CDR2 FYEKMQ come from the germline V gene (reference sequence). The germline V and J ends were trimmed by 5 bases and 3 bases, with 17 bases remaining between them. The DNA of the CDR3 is TGTGCCAGCAGCGGGGGGGCGTCTAGAAGCTACGAGCAGTACTTC. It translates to CASSGGASRSYEQYF.